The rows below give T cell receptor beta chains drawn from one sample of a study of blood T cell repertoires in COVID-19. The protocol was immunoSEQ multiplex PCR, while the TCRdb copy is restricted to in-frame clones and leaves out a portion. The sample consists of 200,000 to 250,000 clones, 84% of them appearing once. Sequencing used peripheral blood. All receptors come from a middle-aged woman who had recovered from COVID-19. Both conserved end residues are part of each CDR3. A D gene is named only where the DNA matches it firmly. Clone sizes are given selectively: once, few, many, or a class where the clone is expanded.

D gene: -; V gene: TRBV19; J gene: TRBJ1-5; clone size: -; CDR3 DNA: TGTGCCAGTAGGGGAATCCAGGGTACTCAGCCCCAGCATTTT; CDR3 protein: CASRGIQGTQPQHF
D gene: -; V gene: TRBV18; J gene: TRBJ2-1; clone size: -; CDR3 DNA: TGTGCCAGCTCACCAACGACGGGTTTGTCCTACAATGAGCAGTTCTTC; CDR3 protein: CASSPTTGLSYNEQFF
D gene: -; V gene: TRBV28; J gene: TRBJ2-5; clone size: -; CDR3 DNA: TGTGCCAGCAGCGTTCCACGGGTGTCCGAAGAGACCCAGTACTTC; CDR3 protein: CASSVPRVSEETQYF
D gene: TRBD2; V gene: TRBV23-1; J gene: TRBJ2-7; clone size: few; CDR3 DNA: TGCGCCAGCAGCCCAAGCGGGGGGGCGTCTTACGAGCAGTACTTC; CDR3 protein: CASSPSGGASYEQYF
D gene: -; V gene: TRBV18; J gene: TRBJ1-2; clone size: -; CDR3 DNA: TGTGCCAGCTCTCCGAGCCGAGGGTATGGCTACACCTTC; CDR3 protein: CASSPSRGYGYTF
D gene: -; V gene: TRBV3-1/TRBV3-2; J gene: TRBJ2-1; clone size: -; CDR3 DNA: TGTGCCAGCAGCCAACAGGGGTACAATGAGCAGTTCTTC; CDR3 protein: CASSQQGYNEQFF
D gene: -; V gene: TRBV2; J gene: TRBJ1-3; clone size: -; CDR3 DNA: TGTGCCAGCAGCCTCCAGGGTTTGAGTGGAAACACCATATATTTT; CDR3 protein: CASSLQGLSGNTIYF
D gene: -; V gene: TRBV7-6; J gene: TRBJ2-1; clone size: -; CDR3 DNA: TGTGCCAGCAGCTTAGCCCCCTCTGGGGGCGGGGGATCCTACAATGAGCAGTTCTTC; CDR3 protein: CASSLAPSGGGGSYNEQFF
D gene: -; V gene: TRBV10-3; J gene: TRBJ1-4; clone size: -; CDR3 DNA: TGTGCCATCAGTGAGTCACGGGGGACGGCTGAAAAACTGTTTTTT; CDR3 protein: CAISESRGTAEKLFF
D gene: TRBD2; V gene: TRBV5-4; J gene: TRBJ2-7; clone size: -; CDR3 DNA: TGTGCCAGCAGCTTGGTTCTGACTAGCGGGCTTGCCTACGAGCAGTACTTC; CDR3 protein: CASSLVLTSGLAYEQYF
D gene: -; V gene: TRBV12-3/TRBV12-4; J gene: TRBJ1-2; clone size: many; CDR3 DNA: TGTGCCAGCAGTTTCGGGGGGCGTTTGATCACCTTC; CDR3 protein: CASSFGGRLITF
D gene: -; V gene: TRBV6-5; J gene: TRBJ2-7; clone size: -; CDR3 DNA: TGTGCCAGCATAAGGGGGGGCCGATACGAGCAGTACTTC; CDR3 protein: CASIRGGRYEQYF
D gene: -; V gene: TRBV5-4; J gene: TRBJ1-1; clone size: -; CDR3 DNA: TGTGCCAGCAGCTTAACAGGAGGAGGGAAGAACACTGAAGCTTTCTTT; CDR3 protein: CASSLTGGGKNTEAFF
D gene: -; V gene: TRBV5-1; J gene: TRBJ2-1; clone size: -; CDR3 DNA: TGCGCCAGCAGCTTGGGGGGGGAGCCATACAATGAGCAGTTCTTC; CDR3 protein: CASSLGGEPYNEQFF
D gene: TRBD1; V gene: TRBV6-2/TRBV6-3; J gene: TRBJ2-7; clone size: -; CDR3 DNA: TGTGCCAGCAGCGATCCGGGACAGTCCTACGAGCAGTACTTC; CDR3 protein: CASSDPGQSYEQYF
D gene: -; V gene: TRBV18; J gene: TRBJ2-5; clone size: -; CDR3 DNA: TGTGCCAGCTCACCACCGCAGCGAGAGACCCAGTACTTC; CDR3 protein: CASSPPQRETQYF
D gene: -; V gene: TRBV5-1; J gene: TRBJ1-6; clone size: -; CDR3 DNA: TGCGCCAGCAGCTTGGCGGAGAGCTCCTATAATTCACCCCTCCACTTT; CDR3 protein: CASSLAESSYNSPLHF
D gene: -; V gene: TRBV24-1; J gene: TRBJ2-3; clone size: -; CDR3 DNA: TGTGCCACCAGTGATCCGCGTAACCTGGTGCCAGGACAAATTGGCGCAGATACGCAGTATTTT; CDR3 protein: CATSDPRNLVPGQIGADTQYF
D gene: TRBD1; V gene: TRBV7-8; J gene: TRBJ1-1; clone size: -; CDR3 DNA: TGTGCCAGCAGCTTAACCGGGACAGAGAACACTGAAGCTTTCTTT; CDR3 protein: CASSLTGTENTEAFF
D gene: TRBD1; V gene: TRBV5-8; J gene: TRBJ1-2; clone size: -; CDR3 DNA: TGTGCCAGCAGCTTTGGTCGGACAGGGTTTCCTGGCTACACCTTC; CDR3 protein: CASSFGRTGFPGYTF
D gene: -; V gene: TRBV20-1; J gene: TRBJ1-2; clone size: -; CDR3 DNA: TGCAGTGCTATGAACTTCTATGGCTACACCTTC; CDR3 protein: CSAMNFYGYTF
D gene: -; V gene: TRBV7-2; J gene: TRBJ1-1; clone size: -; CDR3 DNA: TGTGCCAGCAGCTTAGAGGAGGGGAGCACTGAAGCTTTCTTT; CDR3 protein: CASSLEEGSTEAFF
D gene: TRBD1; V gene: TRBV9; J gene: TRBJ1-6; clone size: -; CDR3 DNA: TGTGCCAGCAGTGGGACGGGACAGTATTCACCCCTCCACTTT; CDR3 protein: CASSGTGQYSPLHF
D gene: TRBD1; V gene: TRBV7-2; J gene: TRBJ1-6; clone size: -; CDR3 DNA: TGTGCCAGCAGCCTAGGGACAGAGGAATATAATTCACCCCTCCACTTT; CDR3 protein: CASSLGTEEYNSPLHF
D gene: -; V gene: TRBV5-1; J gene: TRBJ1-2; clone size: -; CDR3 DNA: TGCGCCAGCAGCTTGGCGTTAGGAGACTATGGCTACACCTTC; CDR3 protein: CASSLALGDYGYTF